Listed here are 29 T cell receptor beta chains from one sample, sequenced in a study of cytomegalovirus exposure and HLA in healthy donors. Sequencing used immunoSEQ multiplex PCR; TCRdb keeps in-frame clones, though not all of them. The data hold over 200,000 clones, with 88% observed a single time. The source material was PBMCs. The origin of the receptors is a young woman in good health and CMV-seronegative.

This clone was seen just once. V and J are TRBV27 and TRBJ2-5, with 8 bases aligning to TRBD2. Germline CDR1 reads MNHEY; CDR2 reads SMNVEV (reference sequence). J gave up 0 bases and V 3 bases, and 6 bases lay outside the gene matches. This CDR3 spans 16 amino acids. CDR3 nucleotide sequence: TGTGCCAGCAGTTTCGGTAGCGGGACGTACCAAGAGACCCAGTACTTC. Protein sequence: CASSFGSGTYQETQYF.

The chain combines TRBV14 with TRBJ2-1, with 9 positions matching TRBD1. V was clipped by 6 bases and J by 5 bases; unmatched bases: 2. The V gene's germline CDR1 is SGHDN and CDR2 FVKESK. The CDR3 consists of 13 residues. CDR3 residues: CASRGTGHNEQFF. The CDR3 DNA reads TGTGCCAGCAGGGGGACAGGGCACAATGAGCAGTTCTTC.

The gene calls are TRBV29-1 and TRBJ1-1, with D unclear. The CDR3 is made up of 12 amino acids. Germline lookup yields CDR1 SQVTM and CDR2 ANQGSEA. The V and J ends lost 4 bases and 6 bases respectively, with 12 bases between them. The DNA of the CDR3 is TGCAGCGTTGTTGGCCCCTCGCCTGAAGCTTTCTTT. It translates to CSVVGPSPEAFF. Full variable domain (outside the CDR3, taken from reference TRBV29-1 and TRBJ1-1): SAVISQKPSRDICQRGTSLTIQCQVDSQVTMMFWYRQQPGQSLTLIATANQGSEATYESGFVIDKFPISRPNLTFSTLTVSNMSPEDSSIYLCSVVGPSPEAFFGQGTRLTVV.

The chain uses TRBV18 and TRBJ2-2, with a tentative D call TRBD1 (6 bases). CDR1 KGHSH and CDR2 LQKENI come from the germline V gene. The V and J ends lost 6 bases and 1 base respectively, with 15 bases between them. The CDR3 totals 16 residues. CDR3: CASSDYRELNTGELFF. Here the CDR3 DNA reads TGTGCCAGCTCCGACTACAGGGAATTGAACACCGGGGAGCTGTTTTTT.

In this sample, this clone turned up once. The chain employs TRBV2 and TRBJ2-7; D perhaps matches TRBD2 (6 bases). Germline V gene sequence: CDR1 SNHLY, CDR2 FYNNEI. The CDR3 is 13 residues long. Trimming pared 7 bases from V and 2 bases from J, leaving 12 bases between. The CDR3 DNA reads TGTGCCAGCAAGGGACTGGGGCCCTACGAGCAGTACTTC. This gives the protein CASKGLGPYEQYF.

The V and J genes are TRBV4-2 and TRBJ2-7, with TRBD2 as a possible D gene (7 bases). The V end was cut by 1 base, the J end by 4 bases, with 14 bases between. The CDR3 extends over 15 amino acids. Germline-derived CDR1 and CDR2 are LGHNA and YNFKEQ. The CDR3 DNA is TGTGCCAGCAGCCAAGTCGGAGCGGGGACATACGAGCAGTACTTC. It translates to CASSQVGAGTYEQYF.

V and J are TRBV27 and TRBJ2-1; 14 nucleotides match TRBD2. CDR1 is MNHEY and CDR2 is SMNVEV in the germline V gene (reference sequence). The CDR3 runs to 15 residues. With V trimmed by 2 bases and J by 8 bases, 2 bases remained unmatched. As DNA, the CDR3 is TGTGCCAGCAGTTTAGGGACTAGCGGGAGCTATGAGCAGTTCTTC. Translated, it gives CASSLGTSGSYEQFF.

This chain joins TRBV28 and TRBJ2-5, with 7 bases that match TRBD1. The CDR3 contains 15 residues. The germline V gene has CDR1 MDHEN and CDR2 SYDVKM. Trimming removed 5 bases from V and 2 bases from J; junction bases left unmatched: 8. CDR3 sequence reads: CASSLTGELQETQYF. CDR3 bases: TGTGCCAGCAGTCTTACAGGGGAACTACAAGAGACCCAGTACTTC.

The chain combines TRBV5-6 with TRBJ1-1; D perhaps matches TRBD1 (6 bases). The ends were cut back, 0 bases at V and 0 bases at J, with 9 bases in the middle. Germline V gene sequence: CDR1 SGHDT, CDR2 YYEEEE. CDR3 size: 15 residues. For the CDR3, the DNA is TGTGCCAGCAGCTTGGTGAGGGGGATGAACACTGAAGCTTTCTTT. Amino acid sequence: CASSLVRGMNTEAFF.

The J gene is TRBJ2-7, the V gene TRBV27; 8 nucleotides agree with TRBD1. Germline V gene data show CDR1 as MNHEY and CDR2 as SMNVEV (reference sequence). The V segment lost 1 base and the J segment 7 bases; nucleotides outside the gene matches: 9. The CDR3 sequence is 15 residues long. The CDR3, as DNA: TGTGCCAGCAGTTTATTTCCAGGGGGCCTGGGGGAGCAGTACTTC. Residues: CASSLFPGGLGEQYF.

The rearrangement joins TRBV5-1 to TRBJ1-1; possible D gene TRBD1, 6 bases. In germline, CDR1 is SGHRS, CDR2 YFSETQ. This CDR3 has 16 residues. The germline V and J ends were trimmed by 4 bases and 1 base, with 17 bases remaining between them. The CDR3 is CASSPTTQGPNTEAFF. The CDR3 nucleotides read TGCGCCAGCAGCCCAACAACACAGGGACCGAACACTGAAGCTTTCTTT. Variable domain in full (rest from reference TRBV5-1 and TRBJ1-1): KAGVTQTPRYLIKTRGQQVTLSCSPISGHRSVSWYQQTPGQGLQFLFEYFSETQRNKGNFPGRFSGRQFSNSRSEMNVSTLELGDSALYLCASSPTTQGPNTEAFFGQGTRLTVV.

The chain couples TRBV2 to TRBJ2-1; no firm D call. The V gene lost 7 bases and the J gene lost 5 bases, with 6 bases spanning the gap. CDR1 is SNHLY, CDR2 FYNNEI, per germline. The CDR3 is made up of 11 amino acids. This CDR3 is CASKLHNEQFF. CDR3 sequence (DNA): TGTGCCAGCAAACTACACAATGAGCAGTTCTTC.

The rearrangement uses TRBV6-1 and TRBJ2-3; 7 bases are a match to TRBD2. V dropped 10 bases and J dropped 4; count of bases not matched to a gene: 5. This CDR3 is 12 amino acids long. Germline-derived CDR1 and CDR2 are MNHNS and SASEGT. For the CDR3, the DNA is TGTGCCATCGGGGGGTGGCCAGATACGCAGTATTTT. Translating it yields CAIGGWPDTQYF.

This rearrangement joins TRBV7-9 to TRBJ1-1; TRBD1 aligns across 8 bases. The germline V gene has CDR1 SEHNR and CDR2 FQNEAQ (reference sequence). This CDR3 contains 14 residues. J was trimmed by 7 bases and V by 0 bases; bases with no gene match: 4. The CDR3 region is CASSLARDRLEAFF. CDR3 in DNA: TGTGCCAGCAGCTTAGCTCGGGACAGGCTTGAAGCTTTCTTT.

The V gene is TRBV27, the J gene TRBJ2-2, with 10 bases fitting TRBD1. After removal of 5 bases from V and 3 bases from J, the junction contained 12 bases not matched to a gene. This CDR3 has 18 amino acids. In germline, CDR1 is MNHEY, CDR2 SMNVEV (reference sequence). The CDR3 DNA sequence: TGTGCCAGCAGTCAACTACCCGGGACAGGGGTGTACACCGGGGAGCTGTTTTTT. Translation gives CASSQLPGTGVYTGELFF.

This sequence joins TRBV2 and TRBJ2-7, with a tentative D call TRBD1 (6 bases). Trimming left V 4 bases short and J 2 bases short, with 18 bases between. The CDR3 runs to 16 residues. Germline loops: CDR1 SNHLY, CDR2 FYNNEI. The CDR3 reads CASSGGPQGRPYEQYF. CDR3 DNA: TGTGCCAGCAGTGGTGGGCCACAGGGTCGCCCCTACGAGCAGTACTTC.

This sequence joins TRBV19 and TRBJ1-5; D is perhaps TRBD1 (6 bases). In germline, CDR1 is LNHDA, CDR2 SQIVND (reference sequence). Trimming pared 5 bases from V and 11 bases from J, leaving 13 bases between. There are 12 residues in the CDR3. The CDR3 sequence is CASSEGGVAQHF. CDR3 bases: TGTGCCAGTAGTGAGGGGGGGGTTGCCCAGCATTTT. The full variable domain, rest sourced from reference TRBV19 and TRBJ1-5, is DGGITQSPKYLFRKEGQNVTLSCEQNLNHDAMYWYRQDPGQGLRLIYYSQIVNDFQKGDIAEGYSVSREKKESFPLTVTSAQKNPTAFYLCASSEGGVAQHFGDGTRLSIL.

The J gene is TRBJ1-2, the V gene TRBV6-1; D uncertain. Looked up from germline, CDR1 is MNHNS and CDR2 is SASEGT. This CDR3 has 12 amino acids. Trimming pared 5 bases from V and 4 bases from J, leaving 8 bases between. The CDR3, as DNA: TGTGCCAGCAGTTGGCAGTTCTATGGCTACACCTTC. It is translated as CASSWQFYGYTF.

The chain employs TRBV25-1 and TRBJ1-1; D call uncertain. The CDR3 consists of 12 residues. V was trimmed by 6 bases and J by 4 bases, leaving 9 bases between them. Germline assignment: CDR1 MGHDK and CDR2 SYGVNS. The DNA for the CDR3 is TGTGCCAGCAGCGAGAGGGCCACTGAAGCTTTCTTT. It is translated as CASSERATEAFF.

V usage is TRBV4-1 and J usage is TRBJ2-7; TRBD2 aligns across 8 bases. Trimming at V came to 6 bases and at J to 6 bases, leaving 16 bases not matched to a gene. The CDR3 is 16 amino acids. Germline values: CDR1 MGHRA, CDR2 YSYEKL. The CDR3 sequence is CASRLTPGSGSSEQYF. The CDR3 DNA reads as TGCGCCAGCAGGCTCACTCCAGGGAGCGGGAGCTCCGAGCAGTACTTC.

The V call is TRBV29-1, the J call TRBJ2-7; TRBD1 matches at 8 bases. The length of the CDR3 is 15 residues. Losses at the gene ends were 0 bases for V and 2 bases for J; bases not matched to a gene: 6. Per the germline V gene, CDR1 is SQVTM and CDR2 is ANQGSEA. CDR3 sequence reads: CSVEDQQGDTYEQYF. The CDR3 DNA sequence: TGCAGCGTTGAAGATCAACAGGGGGATACCTACGAGCAGTACTTC.

This chain connects TRBV5-4 to TRBJ2-5, with TRBD2 as a possible D gene (6 bases). The V end lost 2 bases, the J end lost 3 bases, and 11 bases lay between the germline ends. Germline-derived CDR1 and CDR2 are SGHNT and YYREEE (reference sequence). This CDR3 region has 14 residues. The CDR3 spells CASSFGGVEETQYF. CDR3 DNA: TGTGCCAGCAGCTTCGGGGGAGTGGAAGAGACCCAGTACTTC.

The CDR3 sequence is CASSFGTGFEQFF. The CDR3 DNA follows: TGTGCCAGCAGTTTCGGGACAGGGTTTGAGCAGTTCTTC. The J gene is TRBJ2-1, the V gene TRBV27; 9 bases fit TRBD1. Unmatched junction bases numbered 3, after V lost 3 bases and J lost 9 bases. The CDR3 length is 13 residues. Germline V gives CDR1 MNHEY, CDR2 SMNVEV (reference sequence).

The J gene is TRBJ2-1, the V gene TRBV28, with 11 bases matching TRBD1. V was pared by 6 bases and J by 9 bases, with 13 bases of the junction left unmatched. This CDR3 has 16 residues. The germline V gene has CDR1 MDHEN and CDR2 SYDVKM. CDR3 DNA sequence: TGTGCCAGCAGCCTCACCGGGGACAGGGGGGCGCCTGAGCAGTTCTTC. It encodes CASSLTGDRGAPEQFF.

V usage is TRBV28 and J usage is TRBJ2-5, with D perhaps TRBD1 (5 bases). With 6 bases removed from V and 5 bases from J, the gap between germline ends came to 13 bases. Germline V gene lookup returns CDR1 MDHEN and CDR2 SYDVKM. This CDR3 has 13 residues. The CDR3 bases are TGTGCCAGCAGAATAGGGGTAAAGGAGACCCAGTACTTC. It translates to CASRIGVKETQYF.

The genes are TRBV19 and TRBJ1-2; D call uncertain. CDR3 length: 14 amino acids. V lost 4 bases, J lost 0 bases, and 9 bases lay in between. Germline assignment: CDR1 LNHDA and CDR2 SQIVND (reference sequence). The CDR3 loop reads CASSRTGTNYGYTF. The DNA for the CDR3 is TGTGCCAGTAGTAGGACGGGAACTAACTATGGCTACACCTTC.

The chain joins TRBV27 to TRBJ2-7; no clear D gene. Germline CDR1 and CDR2: MNHEY and SMNVEV (reference sequence). The CDR3 totals 14 residues. V dropped 0 bases and J dropped 7 bases, with 13 bases sitting between them. The CDR3 spells CASSLSLDNREQYF. The CDR3 nucleotides are TGTGCCAGCAGTTTATCGCTCGATAACCGGGAGCAGTACTTC.

The rearrangement uses TRBV27 and TRBJ2-3; D is uncertain. V was pared by 6 bases and J by 0 bases, with 10 bases between. The germline V gene encodes CDR1 MNHEY and CDR2 SMNVEV (reference sequence). The CDR3 is 14 amino acids. In nucleotides, the CDR3 is TGTGCCAGCAGCCCGGAGATGAGCACAGATACGCAGTATTTT. Amino acid sequence: CASSPEMSTDTQYF.

The chain joins TRBV5-4 to TRBJ2-7; D remains ambiguous. This CDR3 is 12 amino acids long. V was trimmed by 4 bases and J by 7 bases, leaving 12 bases between them. Germline CDR1 SGHNT, CDR2 YYREEE (reference sequence). The CDR3 sequence is CASSRTGLEQYF. The CDR3 DNA reads TGTGCCAGCAGCCGTACGGGTTTGGAGCAGTACTTC. Using reference TRBV5-4 and TRBJ2-7 for the parts outside the CDR3, the full variable domain is ETGVTQSPTHLIKTRGQQVTLRCSSQSGHNTVSWYQQALGQGPQFIFQYYREEENGRGNFPPRFSGLQFPNYSSELNVNALELDDSALYLCASSRTGLEQYFGPGTRLTVT.